The 27 T cell receptor beta chains reported below all come from one sample, sequenced in a study of OX40 agonist ivuxolimab in advanced cancers. Assay: immunoSEQ multiplex PCR; the TCRdb copy retains only in-frame clones and omits some. The sample carries 75,000 to 90,000 clones, around 90% recorded once. Sequenced material: CD4+ or CD8+ T cells sorted from blood, taken in a trial of the OX40 agonist ivuxolimab. The receptors stem from an adult with an advanced solid tumor such as melanoma, head and neck, liver or kidney cancer.

This rearrangement joins TRBV6-5 to TRBJ2-7; maybe TRBD1 (5 bases). Looked up from germline, CDR1 is MNHEY and CDR2 is SVGAGI. V lost 2 bases and J lost 2, with 7 bases in between. CDR3 length: 13 residues. Written as DNA, the CDR3 is TGTGCCAGCAGTTACGCCAGGGCCTACGAGCAGTACTTC. Its translation is CASSYARAYEQYF.

J is TRBJ1-2 and V is TRBV5-1, with 10 bases fitting TRBD1. The CDR3 is 16 residues long. The ends lost 4 bases at V and 8 bases at J; junction bases unmatched: 14. CDR1 is SGHRS, CDR2 YFSETQ, per germline. The CDR3 region has the DNA TGCGCCAGCAGCGCCGGGACAGGGGAAAGTTATGGCGGCTACACCTTC. Protein sequence: CASSAGTGESYGGYTF. The whole variable domain, filled in from reference TRBV5-1 and TRBJ1-2, reads KAGVTQTPRYLIKTRGQQVTLSCSPISGHRSVSWYQQTPGQGLQFLFEYFSETQRNKGNFPGRFSGRQFSNSRSEMNVSTLELGDSALYLCASSAGTGESYGGYTFGSGTRLTVV.

The chain joins TRBV15 to TRBJ1-5; D remains unclear. The CDR3 length is 15 residues. Germline V gene lookup returns CDR1 LNHNV and CDR2 YYDKDF (reference sequence). V shed 0 bases and J shed 2 bases, with 8 bases lying between them. In nucleotides, the CDR3 is TGTGCCACCAGCAGAGAGGGAAGAGGCAATCAGCCCCAGCATTTT. Protein: CATSREGRGNQPQHF.

This clone came up once. This chain connects TRBV7-3 to TRBJ2-1; 9 bases match TRBD1. Germline CDR1 and CDR2: SGHTA and FQGTGA. The junction had 8 bases not matched to a gene; V was cut back by 4 bases and J by 7 bases. This CDR3 has 15 residues. The DNA for the CDR3 is TGTGCCAGCAGCTATTGGGGACAGGGCGTTAATGAGCAGTTCTTC. This encodes CASSYWGQGVNEQFF.

The genes are TRBV7-9 and TRBJ2-5, with 9 positions matching TRBD2. Germline CDR1 reads SEHNR; CDR2 reads FQNEAQ (reference sequence). J lost 5 bases, V lost 8 bases, and 15 bases had no gene match. The CDR3 sequence is 16 residues long. The CDR3 region is CASLSSLGLAVETQYF. DNA for the CDR3: TGTGCCAGCTTGTCCTCCCTGGGACTAGCCGTCGAGACCCAGTACTTC.

This chain links TRBV23-1 with TRBJ2-2; no clear D. TRBV23-1 counts as an open reading frame of uncertain function. The CDR3 is made up of 11 amino acids. V lost 6 bases, J lost 3 bases, and 2 bases lay in between. The CDR3 sequence is CASRHTGELFF. The CDR3 coding sequence is TGCGCCAGCAGACACACCGGGGAGCTGTTTTTT.

This clone was observed once. J is TRBJ2-6 and V is TRBV2; possibly TRBD1 for D (6 bases). The CDR3 spans 16 residues. Germline V gene lookup returns CDR1 SNHLY and CDR2 FYNNEI. V lost 5 bases to trimming and J lost 3 bases, with 14 bases between them. This CDR3 is CASSLHSQGGANVLTF. In nucleotides, the CDR3 is TGTGCCAGCAGTCTACATTCACAGGGTGGGGCCAACGTCCTGACTTTC.

The chain couples TRBV4-2 to TRBJ1-1; 7 nucleotides match TRBD1. Germline-derived CDR1 and CDR2 are LGHNA and YNFKEQ. The CDR3 consists of 14 residues. The V segment lost 3 bases and the J segment 4 bases; nucleotides outside the gene matches: 5. This CDR3 is CASSQSRDSTEAFF. CDR3 bases: TGTGCCAGCAGCCAGTCCCGGGACAGCACTGAAGCTTTCTTT.

V and J are TRBV18 and TRBJ1-5; no clear D gene. Germline V lookup: CDR1 KGHSH, CDR2 LQKENI. The V gene lost 6 bases and the J gene lost 4 bases, with 10 bases spanning the gap. The CDR3 is made up of 13 amino acids. The CDR3 DNA is TGTGCCAGCTCCCCTATCGTTAATCAGCCCCAGCATTTT. This encodes CASSPIVNQPQHF. Supplemented by reference TRBV18 and TRBJ1-5, the full variable domain reads NAGVMQNPRHLVRRRGQEARLRCSPMKGHSHVYWYRQLPEEGLKFMVYLQKENIIDESGMPKERFSAEFPKEGPSILRIQQVVRGDSAAYFCASSPIVNQPQHFGDGTRLSIL.

The V and J genes are TRBV2 and TRBJ2-5, with 7 bases matching TRBD2. CDR1 and CDR2 (germline): SNHLY, FYNNEI. With V trimmed by 4 bases and J by 4 bases, 18 bases remained unmatched. The CDR3 totals 18 residues. The CDR3 here is CASSVAPGWGGQGETQYF. CDR3 DNA sequence: TGTGCCAGCAGTGTCGCGCCGGGCTGGGGAGGGCAGGGAGAGACCCAGTACTTC.

The rearrangement joins TRBV5-1 to TRBJ2-7, with TRBD2 matching 7 bases. CDR3 length: 15 amino acids. Germline CDR1 is SGHRS and CDR2 is YFSETQ. The V and J ends lost 0 bases and 2 bases, in that order; junction bases with no gene match: 5. CDR3 loop: CASSLEPGGAYEQYF. CDR3 in DNA: TGCGCCAGCAGCTTGGAACCGGGGGGAGCCTACGAGCAGTACTTC.

This clone was recorded only once. Other DNA sequences of this sample code for an identical CDR3. This rearrangement joins TRBV7-2 to TRBJ2-1; no clear D gene. V lost 5 bases and J lost 2, with 1 base in between. This CDR3 is built from 11 residues. CDR1 SGHTA and CDR2 FQGNSA come from the germline V gene. The CDR3 spells CASSPYNEQFF. CDR3 DNA: TGTGCCAGCAGCCCCTACAATGAGCAGTTCTTC.

The chain is built from TRBV2 and TRBJ1-1; unclear D gene. Trimming shortened V by 7 bases and J by 1 base, and 10 bases separated the two germline ends. In germline, CDR1 is SNHLY, CDR2 FYNNEI. The CDR3 sequence is 13 residues long. CDR3 protein: CASTRSSNTEAFF. The CDR3 DNA reads as TGTGCCAGCACGAGGTCTTCGAACACTGAAGCTTTCTTT.

This clone has more than one count but fewer than ten. The chain employs TRBV11-2 and TRBJ1-1; possibly TRBD1 for D (5 bases). V lost 5 bases, J lost 4 bases, and 14 bases lay in between. CDR3 size: 14 residues. Germline lookup yields CDR1 SGHAT and CDR2 FQNNGV. The CDR3 nucleotides read TGTGCCAGCAGCCGGGATGGAGGGGCCACTGAAGCTTTCTTT. It translates to CASSRDGGATEAFF.

V and J are TRBV2 and TRBJ2-1, with 10 bases lining up with TRBD2. Germline V gene sequence: CDR1 SNHLY, CDR2 FYNNEI. The CDR3 has 14 amino acids. The J segment lost 5 bases and the V segment lost 7 bases, leaving 5 bases of the junction unmatched. The CDR3 loop reads CASKNLAGDNEQFF. In nucleotides, the CDR3 is TGTGCCAGCAAGAACCTAGCGGGGGACAATGAGCAGTTCTTC.

The CDR3 here is CASMRVLPGNQPQHF. CDR3 nucleotide sequence: TGTGCCAGTATGCGGGTGCTCCCAGGGAATCAGCCCCAGCATTTT. J is TRBJ1-5 and V is TRBV19, with D possibly TRBD1 on 5 matching bases. V was cut by 7 bases and J by 4 bases, with 17 bases left in between. CDR1 and CDR2 (germline): LNHDA, SQIVND (reference sequence). This CDR3 is 15 amino acids long.

The CDR3 here is CAISESARGNENIQYF. CDR3 bases: TGTGCCATCAGTGAGTCGGCCAGGGGGAATGAAAACATTCAGTACTTC. The V and J genes are TRBV10-3 and TRBJ2-4; 7 positions agree with TRBD1. V was clipped by 0 bases and J by 5 bases; unmatched bases: 7. Germline CDR1 is ENHRY and CDR2 is SYGVKD. The CDR3 loop spans 16 amino acids.

The rearrangement links TRBV4-1 to TRBJ1-4, with D possibly TRBD1 on 6 matching bases. With 1 base removed from V and 5 bases from J, the gap between germline ends came to 11 bases. CDR3 length equals 15 residues. CDR1 and CDR2 from the germline V gene are MGHRA and YSYEKL. The DNA of the CDR3 is TGCGCCAGCAGCCAAGGGGCAGGGGCGAATGAAAAACTGTTTTTT. This sequence encodes CASSQGAGANEKLFF.

This chain joins TRBV18 and TRBJ1-1; the match to TRBD1 covers 7 bases. Germline-derived CDR1 and CDR2 are KGHSH and LQKENI. The CDR3 has 15 residues. Trimming cost V 3 bases and J 3 bases; bases outside gene matches: 7. CDR3 sequence reads: CASSPGKGADTEAFF. CDR3 in DNA: TGTGCCAGCTCACCGGGTAAGGGGGCGGACACTGAAGCTTTCTTT.

The CDR3 loop is CASSPRGNLRGDEQFF. CDR3 DNA: TGTGCCAGCAGTCCCCGGGGGAACCTCCGGGGCGATGAGCAGTTCTTC. The rearrangement links TRBV2 to TRBJ2-1; a possible D gene is TRBD2 (6 bases). Trimming removed 5 bases at V and 8 bases at J, with 22 bases between. The CDR3 has 16 residues. Germline CDR1 is SNHLY and CDR2 is FYNNEI. Using reference TRBV2 and TRBJ2-1 for the parts outside the CDR3, the full variable domain is EPEVTQTPSHQVTQMGQEVILRCVPISNHLYFYWYRQILGQKVEFLVSFYNNEISEKSEIFDDQFSVERPDGSNFTLKIRSTKLEDSAMYFCASSPRGNLRGDEQFFGPGTRLTVL.

The V gene is TRBV10-3, the J gene TRBJ2-3, with TRBD2 matching over 11 bases. Germline V CDR1 and CDR2: ENHRY, SYGVKD. The CDR3 has 18 amino acids. Germline trimming cut 5 bases from V and 5 bases from J; bases unmatched to any gene: 15. DNA of the CDR3: TGTGCCATCAGTTTCCAAGAGGGTAGCGGGGGGGCCAGAGATACGCAGTATTTT. Protein product: CAISFQEGSGGARDTQYF.

The chain recombines TRBV7-8 with TRBJ2-7, with D unclear. V was pared by 1 base and J by 0 bases, with 13 bases between. Germline lookup yields CDR1 SGHVS and CDR2 FQNEAQ. The CDR3 runs 16 residues. Here the CDR3 DNA reads TGTGCCAGCAGCTTAGGTCACAGTAAAATCTCCTACGAGCAGTACTTC. It is translated as CASSLGHSKISYEQYF.

This clone appeared once. This sequence joins TRBV7-9 and TRBJ1-4; a possible D gene is TRBD1 (5 bases). Germline values: CDR1 SEHNR, CDR2 FQNEAQ (reference sequence). This CDR3 is 13 amino acids long. The V end lost 5 bases, the J end lost 5 bases, and 9 bases lay between the germline ends. The CDR3 spells CASSQGMNEKLFF. CDR3 nucleotides: TGTGCCAGCAGCCAGGGAATGAATGAAAAACTGTTTTTT.

This clone was seen only a few times. The V gene is TRBV11-2, the J gene TRBJ2-3; D is unresolved. Germline V CDR1 and CDR2: SGHAT, FQNNGV. V was cut by 2 bases and J by 9 bases, with 15 bases left in between. This CDR3 region has 14 residues. This CDR3 is CASSLPWTVSTQYF. The CDR3 DNA reads as TGTGCCAGCAGCTTACCGTGGACGGTCTCGACGCAGTATTTT.

This chain joins TRBV2 and TRBJ1-2, with a possible D match to TRBD1 (6 bases). Germline CDR1 and CDR2: SNHLY and FYNNEI. The CDR3 runs to 16 residues. Deletions cut 5 bases from V and 3 bases from J, with 19 bases between. The CDR3 is CASSPPGGGIYYGYTF. In DNA, the CDR3 is TGTGCCAGCAGTCCCCCCGGAGGGGGGATTTACTATGGCTACACCTTC.

This clone was counted once. This chain's CDR3 is CASSFRQGSGNTIYF. CDR3 nucleotide sequence: TGTGCCAGCAGCTTTCGACAGGGGTCTGGAAACACCATATATTTT. V and J are TRBV5-6 and TRBJ1-3, with TRBD1 identical over 8 bases. The germline V gene encodes CDR1 SGHDT and CDR2 YYEEEE. This CDR3 is 15 amino acids long. J gave up 1 base and V 2 bases, and 2 bases lay outside the gene matches.

The chain has TRBV28 and TRBJ1-3; 9 bases align to TRBD1. V dropped 7 bases and J dropped 2; count of bases not matched to a gene: 9. The CDR3 spans 16 residues. Germline values: CDR1 MDHEN, CDR2 SYDVKM. CDR3 sequence: CASIGQGRGAGNTIYF. For the CDR3, the DNA is TGTGCCAGCATCGGACAGGGGCGAGGGGCTGGAAACACCATATATTTT.